Below are 7 T cell receptor beta chains sequenced from a single sample in a study of blood T cell repertoires in COVID-19. Sequencing used immunoSEQ multiplex PCR; TCRdb keeps in-frame clones, though not all of them. The sample gives around 190,000 clones, roughly 78% of which show up once; 6.5% is in the top ten. Sequencing input: peripheral blood. These receptors were obtained from a man aged 65 to 85 with active or convalescent COVID-19.

This chain joins TRBV5-1 and TRBJ2-1; D gene ambiguous. Germline values: CDR1 SGHRS, CDR2 YFSETQ. Trimming removed 0 bases at V and 3 bases at J, with 10 bases between. The CDR3 runs to 15 residues. CDR3 sequence reads: CASSLGRLIYNEQFF. CDR3 coding DNA: TGCGCCAGCAGCTTGGGGCGGCTGATCTACAATGAGCAGTTCTTC.

The chain carries TRBV18 and TRBJ2-3; 9 bases are shared with TRBD2. J was trimmed by 7 bases and V by 2 bases; bases with no gene match: 10. Germline loops: CDR1 KGHSH, CDR2 LQKENI. CDR3 size: 16 residues. This CDR3 reads CASSPGGLAGCNTQYF. In DNA form, the CDR3 reads TGTGCCAGCTCACCAGGTGGGCTAGCGGGGTGTAATACGCAGTATTTT. The full variable domain, with the rest looked up from reference TRBV18 and TRBJ2-3, is NAGVMQNPRHLVRRRGQEARLRCSPMKGHSHVYWYRQLPEEGLKFMVYLQKENIIDESGMPKERFSAEFPKEGPSILRIQQVVRGDSAAYFCASSPGGLAGCNTQYFGPGTRLTVL.

V and J are TRBV5-1 and TRBJ1-3; unclear D gene. V lost 4 bases to trimming and J lost 3 bases, with 11 bases between them. Per the germline V gene, CDR1 is SGHRS and CDR2 is YFSETQ. The CDR3 spans 14 residues. The CDR3 region is CASSPRGSGNTIYF. DNA for the CDR3: TGCGCCAGCAGCCCTCGGGGTAGTGGAAACACCATATATTTT.

The gene calls are TRBV9 and TRBJ2-3; D is possibly TRBD1 (6 bases). The CDR3 length is 14 residues. Germline V gene lookup returns CDR1 SGDLS and CDR2 YYNGEE. Trimming shortened V by 4 bases and J by 2 bases, and 11 bases separated the two germline ends. CDR3 bases: TGTGCCAGCAGCCCAACAGGGACCACAGATACGCAGTATTTT. It translates to CASSPTGTTDTQYF.

This chain links TRBV19 with TRBJ1-2; 12 bases line up with TRBD1. Germline V gives CDR1 LNHDA, CDR2 SQIVND (reference sequence). The CDR3 sequence is 16 residues long. V lost 5 bases to trimming and J lost 3 bases; unmatched junction nucleotides: 7. The CDR3 DNA sequence: TGTGCCAGTAGTGAGAAAAGGGACAGGGGGCACTATGGCTACACCTTC. Amino acids: CASSEKRDRGHYGYTF.

In its sample, this clone was seen once. The genes are TRBV3-1 (or the pseudogene TRBV3-2) and TRBJ2-1; perhaps TRBD2 as D (6 bases). The germline CDR1 and CDR2 sequences are LGHDT and YNNKEL (reference sequence). The CDR3 is 17 amino acids. V lost 0 bases and J 4 bases, leaving 16 bases between the germline ends. CDR3 bases: TGTGCCAGCAGCCAAGATCGGCCGGGGGATAGGTACAATGAGCAGTTCTTC. Residues: CASSQDRPGDRYNEQFF.

This clone appeared a single time. The V gene is TRBV19, the J gene TRBJ2-5; D is unclear. The germline V and J ends were trimmed by 2 bases and 1 base, with 11 bases remaining between them. The V gene's germline CDR1 is LNHDA and CDR2 SQIVND (reference sequence). The CDR3 has 15 amino acids. The CDR3 coding sequence is TGTGCCAGTAGTATATCCTCCCAGATCCAAGAGACCCAGTACTTC. This codes for CASSISSQIQETQYF.